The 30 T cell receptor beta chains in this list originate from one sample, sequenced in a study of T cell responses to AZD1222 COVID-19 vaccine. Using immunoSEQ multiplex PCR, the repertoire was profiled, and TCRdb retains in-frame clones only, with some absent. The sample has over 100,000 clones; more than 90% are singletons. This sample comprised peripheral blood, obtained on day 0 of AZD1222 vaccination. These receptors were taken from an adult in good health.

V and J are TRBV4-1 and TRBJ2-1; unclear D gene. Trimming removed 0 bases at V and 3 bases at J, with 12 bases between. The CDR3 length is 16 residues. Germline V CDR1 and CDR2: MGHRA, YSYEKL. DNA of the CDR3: TGCGCCAGCAGCCAAGACCAAGGTGCCGACTACAATGAGCAGTTCTTC. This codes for CASSQDQGADYNEQFF.

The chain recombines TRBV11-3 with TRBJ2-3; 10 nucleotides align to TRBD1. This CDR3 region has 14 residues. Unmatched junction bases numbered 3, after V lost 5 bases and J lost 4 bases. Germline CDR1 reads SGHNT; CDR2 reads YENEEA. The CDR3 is CASSGQGGSDTQYF. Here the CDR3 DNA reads TGTGCCAGCAGCGGACAGGGGGGGTCAGATACGCAGTATTTT.

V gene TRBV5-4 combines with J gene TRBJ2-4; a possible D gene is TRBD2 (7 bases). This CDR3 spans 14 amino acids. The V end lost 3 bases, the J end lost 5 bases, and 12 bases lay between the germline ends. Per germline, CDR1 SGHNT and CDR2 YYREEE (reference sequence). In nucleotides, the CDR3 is TGTGCCAGCAGCTCGGAGGGGGGGGAAAACATTCAGTACTTC. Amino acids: CASSSEGGENIQYF.

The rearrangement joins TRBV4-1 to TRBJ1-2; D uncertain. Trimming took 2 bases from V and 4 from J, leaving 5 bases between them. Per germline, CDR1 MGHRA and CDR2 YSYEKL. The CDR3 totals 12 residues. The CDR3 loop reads CASSQNSYGYTF. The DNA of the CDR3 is TGCGCCAGCAGCCAAAACAGCTATGGCTACACCTTC.

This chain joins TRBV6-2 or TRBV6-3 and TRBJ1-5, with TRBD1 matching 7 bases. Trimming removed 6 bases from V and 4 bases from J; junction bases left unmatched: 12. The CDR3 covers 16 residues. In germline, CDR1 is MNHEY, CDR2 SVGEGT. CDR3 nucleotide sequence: TGTGCCAGCAGCCTAACCACGACAGGGCGGAATCAGCCCCAGCATTTT. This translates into CASSLTTTGRNQPQHF.

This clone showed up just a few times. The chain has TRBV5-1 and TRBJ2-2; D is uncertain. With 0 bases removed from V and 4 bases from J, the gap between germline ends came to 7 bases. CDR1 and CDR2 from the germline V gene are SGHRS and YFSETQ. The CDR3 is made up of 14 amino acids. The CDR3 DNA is TGCGCCAGCAGCTTGGGGGCCGCCACCGGGGAGCTGTTTTTT. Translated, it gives CASSLGAATGELFF.

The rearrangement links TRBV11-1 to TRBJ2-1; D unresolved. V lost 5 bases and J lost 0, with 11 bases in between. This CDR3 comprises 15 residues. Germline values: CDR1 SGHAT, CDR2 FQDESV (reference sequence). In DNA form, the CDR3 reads TGTGCCAGCAGCCACAGCGTATCCTCCTACAATGAGCAGTTCTTC. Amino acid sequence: CASSHSVSSYNEQFF.

For the CDR3, the DNA is TGTGCCAGCAGCCAAGATTGGACGGGGACGAACACCGGGGAGCTGTTTTTT. Its protein is CASSQDWTGTNTGELFF. V gene TRBV14 combines with J gene TRBJ2-2, with D perhaps matching TRBD2 (5 bases). CDR3 length equals 17 residues. Trimming removed 0 bases at V and 0 bases at J, with 11 bases between. From germline, CDR1 is SGHDN and CDR2 FVKESK.

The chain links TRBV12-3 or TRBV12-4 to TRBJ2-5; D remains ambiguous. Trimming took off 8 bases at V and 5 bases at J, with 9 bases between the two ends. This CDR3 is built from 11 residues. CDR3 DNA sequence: TGTGCCAGCCGGGTGGGGGAGACCCAGTACTTC. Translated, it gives CASRVGETQYF.

CDR3 nucleotide sequence: TGTGCCAGCTCACCACACGGGACCATGAACACTGAAGCTTTCTTT. This codes for CASSPHGTMNTEAFF. The chain uses TRBV18 and TRBJ1-1; D is perhaps TRBD1 (5 bases). The CDR3 covers 15 residues. The germline CDR1 and CDR2 sequences are KGHSH and LQKENI. Trimming removed 1 base at V and 0 bases at J, with 9 bases between. Looking up the rest from reference TRBV18 and TRBJ1-1 gives the full variable domain: NAGVMQNPRHLVRRRGQEARLRCSPMKGHSHVYWYRQLPEEGLKFMVYLQKENIIDESGMPKERFSAEFPKEGPSILRIQQVVRGDSAAYFCASSPHGTMNTEAFFGQGTRLTVV.

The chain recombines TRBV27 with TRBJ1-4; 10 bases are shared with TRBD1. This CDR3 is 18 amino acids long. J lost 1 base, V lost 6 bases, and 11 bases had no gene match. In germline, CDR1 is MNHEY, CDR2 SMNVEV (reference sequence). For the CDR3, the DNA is TGTGCCAGCAGACCCCTCGGTGACAGGGGGCTAACTAATGAAAAACTGTTTTTT. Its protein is CASRPLGDRGLTNEKLFF.

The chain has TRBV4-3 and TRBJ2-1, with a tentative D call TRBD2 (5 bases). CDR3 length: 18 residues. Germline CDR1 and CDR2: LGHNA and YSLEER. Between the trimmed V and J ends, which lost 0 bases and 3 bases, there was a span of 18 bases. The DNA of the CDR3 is TGCGCCAGCAGCCAAGAAAAGGGCAGAAAGACTATCTACAATGAGCAGTTCTTC. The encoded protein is CASSQEKGRKTIYNEQFF.

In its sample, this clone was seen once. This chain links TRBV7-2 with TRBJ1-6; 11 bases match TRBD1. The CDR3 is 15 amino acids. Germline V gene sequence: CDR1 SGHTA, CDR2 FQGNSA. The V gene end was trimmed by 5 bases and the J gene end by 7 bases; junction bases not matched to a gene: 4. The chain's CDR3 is CASSVGTGGNSPLHF. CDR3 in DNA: TGTGCCAGCAGCGTTGGGACAGGGGGGAATTCACCCCTCCACTTT. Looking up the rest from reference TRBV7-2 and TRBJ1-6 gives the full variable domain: GAGVSQSPSNKVTEKGKDVELRCDPISGHTALYWYRQSLGQGLEFLIYFQGNSAPDKSGLPSDRFSAERTGGSVSTLTIQRTQQEDSAVYLCASSVGTGGNSPLHFGNGTRLTVT.

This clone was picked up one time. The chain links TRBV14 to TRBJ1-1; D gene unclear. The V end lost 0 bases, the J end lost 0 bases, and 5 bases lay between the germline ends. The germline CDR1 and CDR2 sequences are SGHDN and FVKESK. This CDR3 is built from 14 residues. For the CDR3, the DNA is TGTGCCAGCAGCCAAGATTCGGTGAACACTGAAGCTTTCTTT. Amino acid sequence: CASSQDSVNTEAFF.

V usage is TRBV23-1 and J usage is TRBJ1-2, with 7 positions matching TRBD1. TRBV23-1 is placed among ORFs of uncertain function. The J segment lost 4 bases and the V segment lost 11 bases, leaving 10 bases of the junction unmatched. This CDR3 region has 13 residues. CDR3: CASGTAIVYGYTF. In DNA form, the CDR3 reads TGCGCCTCCGGGACAGCCATTGTCTATGGCTACACCTTC.

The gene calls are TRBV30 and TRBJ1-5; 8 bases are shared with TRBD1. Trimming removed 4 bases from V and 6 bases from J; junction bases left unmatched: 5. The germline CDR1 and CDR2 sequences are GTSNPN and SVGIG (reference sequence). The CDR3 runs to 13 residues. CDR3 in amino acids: CAWNTDRGQPQHF. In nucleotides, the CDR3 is TGTGCCTGGAATACTGACAGGGGTCAGCCCCAGCATTTT.

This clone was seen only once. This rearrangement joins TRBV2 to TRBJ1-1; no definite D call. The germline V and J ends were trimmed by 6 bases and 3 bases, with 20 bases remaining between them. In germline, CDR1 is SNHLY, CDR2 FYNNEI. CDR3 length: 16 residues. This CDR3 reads CASSRAPKTADTEAFF. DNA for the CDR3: TGTGCCAGCAGCCGGGCCCCGAAAACGGCGGACACTGAAGCTTTCTTT.

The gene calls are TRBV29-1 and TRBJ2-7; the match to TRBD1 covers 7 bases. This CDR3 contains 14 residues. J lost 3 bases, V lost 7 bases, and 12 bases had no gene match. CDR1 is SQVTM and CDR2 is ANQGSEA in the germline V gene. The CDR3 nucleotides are TGCAGCGCTACCGGCCGGGACAGTATCTACGAGCAGTACTTC. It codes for CSATGRDSIYEQYF.

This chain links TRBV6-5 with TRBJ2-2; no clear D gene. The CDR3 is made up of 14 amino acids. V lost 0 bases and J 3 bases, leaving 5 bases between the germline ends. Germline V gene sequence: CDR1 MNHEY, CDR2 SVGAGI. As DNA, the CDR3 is TGTGCCAGCAGTTACTCCGGGCACACCGGGGAGCTGTTTTTT. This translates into CASSYSGHTGELFF.

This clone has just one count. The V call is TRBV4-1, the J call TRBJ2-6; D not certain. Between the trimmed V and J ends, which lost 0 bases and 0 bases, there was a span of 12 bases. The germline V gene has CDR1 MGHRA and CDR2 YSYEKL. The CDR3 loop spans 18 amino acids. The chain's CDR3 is CASSQDYASTSGANVLTF. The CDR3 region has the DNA TGCGCCAGCAGCCAAGATTACGCTTCTACCTCTGGGGCCAACGTCCTGACTTTC.

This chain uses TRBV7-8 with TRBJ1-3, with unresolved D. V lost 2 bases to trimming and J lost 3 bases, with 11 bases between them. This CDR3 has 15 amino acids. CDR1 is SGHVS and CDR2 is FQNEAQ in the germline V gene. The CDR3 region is CASSLKPLFGNTIYF. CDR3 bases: TGTGCCAGCAGCTTAAAGCCCCTCTTTGGAAACACCATATATTTT.

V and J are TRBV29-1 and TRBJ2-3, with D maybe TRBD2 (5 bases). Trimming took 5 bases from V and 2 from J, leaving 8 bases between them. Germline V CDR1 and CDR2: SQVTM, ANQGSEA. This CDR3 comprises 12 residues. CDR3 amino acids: CSVRETTDTQYF. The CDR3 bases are TGCAGCGTTAGGGAGACCACAGATACGCAGTATTTT.

In DNA, the CDR3 is TGTGCCAGTAGTATGGGTAGCGGGGGGCCGCTATTGATGGGGTTCTTC. The encoded protein is CASSMGSGGPLLMGFF. The J gene is TRBJ2-1, the V gene TRBV19, with TRBD2 matching over 10 bases. The CDR3 is 16 residues long. Germline assignment: CDR1 LNHDA and CDR2 SQIVND (reference sequence). Germline trimming cut 3 bases from V and 15 bases from J; bases unmatched to any gene: 17.

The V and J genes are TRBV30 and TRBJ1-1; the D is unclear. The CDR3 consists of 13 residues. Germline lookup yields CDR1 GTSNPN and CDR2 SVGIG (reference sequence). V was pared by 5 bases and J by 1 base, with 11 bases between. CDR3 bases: TGTGCCTGGGCCCTTTTAGGGAACACTGAAGCTTTCTTT. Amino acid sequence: CAWALLGNTEAFF.

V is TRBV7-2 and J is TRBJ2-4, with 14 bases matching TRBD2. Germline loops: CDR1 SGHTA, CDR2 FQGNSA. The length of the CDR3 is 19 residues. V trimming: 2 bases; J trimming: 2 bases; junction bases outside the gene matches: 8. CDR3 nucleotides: TGTGCCAGCAGCTTACTCTTTGGACTAGCGGGAGGAACCAAAAACATTCAGTACTTC. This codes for CASSLLFGLAGGTKNIQYF.

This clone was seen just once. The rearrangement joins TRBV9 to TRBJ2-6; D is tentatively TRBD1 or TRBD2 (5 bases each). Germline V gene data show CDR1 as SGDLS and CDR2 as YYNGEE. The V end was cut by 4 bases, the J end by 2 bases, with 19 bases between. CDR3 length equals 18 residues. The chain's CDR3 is CASSFGTPKGPGANVLTF. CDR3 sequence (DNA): TGTGCCAGCAGCTTCGGGACCCCCAAAGGGCCTGGGGCCAACGTCCTGACTTTC.

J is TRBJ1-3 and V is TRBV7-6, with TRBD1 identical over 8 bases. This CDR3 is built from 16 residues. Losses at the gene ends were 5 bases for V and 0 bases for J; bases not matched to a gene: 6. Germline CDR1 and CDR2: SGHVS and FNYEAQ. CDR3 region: CASSTGTGFSGNTIYF. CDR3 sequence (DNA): TGTGCCAGCAGCACCGGGACAGGTTTCTCTGGAAACACCATATATTTT.

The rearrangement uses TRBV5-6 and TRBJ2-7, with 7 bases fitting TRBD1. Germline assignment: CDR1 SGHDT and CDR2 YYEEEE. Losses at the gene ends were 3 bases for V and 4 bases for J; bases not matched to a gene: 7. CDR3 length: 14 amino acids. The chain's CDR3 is CASSSLTGIYEQYF. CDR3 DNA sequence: TGTGCCAGCAGCTCTCTGACAGGGATTTACGAGCAGTACTTC.

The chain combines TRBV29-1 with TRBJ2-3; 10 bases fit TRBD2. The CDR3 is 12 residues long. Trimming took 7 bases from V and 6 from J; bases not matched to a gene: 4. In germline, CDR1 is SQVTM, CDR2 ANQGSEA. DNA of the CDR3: TGCAGCGCAGCGGGAGGGCCGGATACGCAGTATTTT. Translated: CSAAGGPDTQYF.

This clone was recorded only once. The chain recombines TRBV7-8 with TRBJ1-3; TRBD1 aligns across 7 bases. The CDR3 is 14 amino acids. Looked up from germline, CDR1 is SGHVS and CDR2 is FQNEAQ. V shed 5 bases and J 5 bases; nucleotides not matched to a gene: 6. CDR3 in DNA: TGTGCCAGCAGCCCAGGGGGTACGAGAAACACCATATATTTT. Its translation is CASSPGGTRNTIYF.